This note documents a single T cell receptor beta chain sequence. Being one base from a much bigger clone, this may be a read error. One entry per CDR3 protein results from TCRdb running MiXCR on the 5' RACE reads. The table has roughly 52,000 distinct CDR3 sequences, 5% to 7.5% seen once. This sample was included in a study of early T cells in non-severe SARS-CoV-2 infection. The CDR3 length is 13 residues. V lost 4 bases and J lost 12, with 13 bases in between. Germline CDR1 LGHDT, CDR2 YNNKEL (reference sequence). The receptor was isolated from an adult who was a healthcare worker with PCR-confirmed SARS-CoV-2 infection or an uninfected control (not recorded which). The sequencing here drew on whole blood, taken at baseline. V gene TRBV3-1 combines with J gene TRBJ1-6; no firm D call. CDR3 in amino acids: CASSLQTILPLHF. The CDR3 DNA sequence: TGTGCCAGCAGCCTCCAGACCATCCTACCCCTCCACTTT.